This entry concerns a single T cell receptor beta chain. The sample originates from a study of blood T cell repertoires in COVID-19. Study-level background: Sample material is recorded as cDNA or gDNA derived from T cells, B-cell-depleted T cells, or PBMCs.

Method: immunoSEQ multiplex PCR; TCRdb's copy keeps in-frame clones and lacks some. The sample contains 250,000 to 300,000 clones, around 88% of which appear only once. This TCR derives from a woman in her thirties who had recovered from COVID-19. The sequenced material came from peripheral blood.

CDR3 coding DNA: TGTGCCAGCAGCCACGCGGGGGGAGAGCAGCCCCAGCATTTT. Its translation: CASSHAGGEQPQHF. The chain joins TRBV28 to TRBJ1-5; tentatively, D is TRBD1 (5 bases). Germline V CDR1 and CDR2: MDHEN, SYDVKM. The CDR3 sequence is 14 residues long. Trimming left V 6 bases short and J 7 bases short, with 16 bases between. Variable domain in full (rest from reference TRBV28 and TRBJ1-5): DVKVTQSSRYLVKRTGEKVFLECVQDMDHENMFWYRQDPGLGLRLIYFSYDVKMKEKGDIPEGYSVSREKKERFSLILESASTNQTSMYLCASSHAGGEQPQHFGDGTRLSIL.